This paragraph covers one TCR beta chain sequence. The sample holds a few counts of this clonotype. What this receptor recognizes is not known. Qualities for individual bases were not recorded, and no much larger clone is one base off. Preparation of the library involved RACE. For sequencing, a NextSeq 500 was employed. Library preparation attached unique molecular identifiers to individual cDNA molecules for quantitative, reproducible TCR counting. For every blood RNA sample, sequencing covered both the TCR alpha and TCR beta chains. The paper's data handling went like this. Samples had a median of 95,638 TCRs, with a range from roughly 23,224 to 700,000. The Decombinator software suite was used to annotate the V, J and CDR3 of the TCR reads. For the PS versus PT1 abundance plots, all samples were subsampled to the same number of TCRs (28,000). Expanded TCRs were defined as absent before sensitization and observed at least eight times at the 2-week time point. TCRdb reprocessing: public reads trimmed at Q25 with fastp, clones called with MiXCR, in-frame beta chains kept. Rows are combined by CDR3 protein, so each entry shows the most common genes and DNA. The V and J calls, along with clone size, are taken from TCRdb and not from the paper's own processing. The sample records 200,000 to 300,000 distinct CDR3 sequences, approximately 8.4% of which are singletons. Clones ranked in the top ten supply 2% to 2.5% of the sample.

Looking up the germline V gene yields CDR1 MDHEN and CDR2 SYDVKM. The CDR3, from cysteine to phenylalanine, totals 15 residues. Only the CDR3 part of the read is kept: 45 bases, read in frame from the first base. At the junction V is shortened by 6 bases and J by 7 bases; bases outside the gene matches: 12. Per the publication, the time point label means: pre-sensitization, week 0. The treatment or condition label corresponds to: therapeutic diphenylcyclopropenone sensitization with weekly scalp DPC. At each patch-test visit, blood was drawn before the patch test was applied. Patients were considered eligible if aged 18 to 70, diagnosed with alopecia and deemed suitable for DPC therapy, and patients were excluded if pregnant. Total RNA was isolated from unfractionated whole blood collected in Tempus Blood RNA tubes. This sample stems from a study of human T cells and chemical hapten exposure (dated by TCRdb to the early 2020s). Broadly, across the study: For sensitization, 2% DPC in acetone was applied to a roughly 2 cm by roughly 2 cm area of upper inner arm skin. Blood samples were taken from patients before sensitization (week 0) and at 2, 6 and about 24 weeks after DPC sensitization. Weekly therapeutic DPC doses were additionally applied to the scalp of patients throughout the approximately 23-week study period. Patch testing was performed on the upper back with Finn chambers containing 0.01% DPC, and the patch tests were scored after 6 days according to International Contact Dermatitis Research Group standards. In alopecia patients, the study followed how the peripheral blood TCR repertoire changed in vivo over primary and secondary sensitization to diphenylcyclopropenone (DPC), a hapten. For TCR sequencing, blood came from some 31 alopecia patients at anywhere from one to four time points (pre-sensitization, 2, 6 and 24 weeks). Libraries were combined into a pool for sequencing, and differences in TCR yield between samples came mainly from small differences in library volumes within the pool. The patient cohort, mostly female, included alopecia areata with under or over 50% scalp involvement, alopecia totalis and alopecia universalis. The paper's findings and limits, for the study overall: No change with DPC sensitization was found in the number of TCRs above 1 in 1000 frequency, and no evidence of global repertoire structure alterations was found. Expanded TCRs formed significantly more large CDR3 similarity clusters than pre-sensitization or healthy control sets, consistent with antigen-driven responses. Because every patient had alopecia, a presumed autoimmune disease, the patients' immune response might differ from that of healthy individuals. Patch test score correlated positively with the number of PT1 expanded TCRs, reaching significance at thresholds 8, 16 and 32 but not at 4. After repeated subsampling, the strength of the expansion versus patch-test correlation and the threshold at which it became significant changed.

Sequencing used whole blood, obtained in connection with sensitization to the hapten diphenylcyclopropenone (DPC). This receptor was taken from a woman between 35 and 50 years old with alopecia areata. Some clones in this sample may be carry-over from other donors' samples. The chain is encoded by TRBV28 joined to TRBJ1-5, with 7 bases in between that match TRBD1. The CDR3: CASRLPGQAEQPQHF. The sequenced DNA: TGTGCCAGCAGACTACCCGGACAGGCCGAACAGCCCCAGCATTTT.